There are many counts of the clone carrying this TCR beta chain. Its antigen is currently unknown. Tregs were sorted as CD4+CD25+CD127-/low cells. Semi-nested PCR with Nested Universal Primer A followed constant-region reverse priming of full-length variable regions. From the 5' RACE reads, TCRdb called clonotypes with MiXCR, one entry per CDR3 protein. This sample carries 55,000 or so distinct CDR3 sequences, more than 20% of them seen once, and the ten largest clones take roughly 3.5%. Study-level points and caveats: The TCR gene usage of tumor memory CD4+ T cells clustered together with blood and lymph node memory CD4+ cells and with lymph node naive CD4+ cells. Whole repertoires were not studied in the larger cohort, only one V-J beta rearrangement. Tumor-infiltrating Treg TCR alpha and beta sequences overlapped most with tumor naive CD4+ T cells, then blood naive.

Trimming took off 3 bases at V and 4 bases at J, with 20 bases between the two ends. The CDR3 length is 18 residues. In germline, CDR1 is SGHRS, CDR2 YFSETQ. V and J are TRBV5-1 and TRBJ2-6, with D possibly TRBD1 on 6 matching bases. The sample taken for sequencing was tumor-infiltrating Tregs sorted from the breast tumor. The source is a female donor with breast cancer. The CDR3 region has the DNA TGCGCCAGCAGCTGGGACACGGGCCCAAGTCTCGGGGCCAACGTCCTGACTTTC. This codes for CASSWDTGPSLGANVLTF.